This is a list of T cell receptor beta chains from one sample in a study of cytomegalovirus exposure and HLA in healthy donors. Assay: immunoSEQ multiplex PCR; the TCRdb copy retains only in-frame clones and omits some. The repertoire holds about 150,000 clones, with over 80% as singletons. The source material was PBMCs. Receptor source: a boy aged 2 to 9 in good health and CMV-seronegative. The CDR3 runs from the conserved cysteine through the conserved F or W. The order of the fields is D gene, clone size, V gene, J gene, CDR3 DNA, CDR3 protein. A D gene is named only where the DNA matches it firmly. Size is stated for part of the rows, as once, few or many counts, or as a class when the clone is expanded.

>TRBD2|few|TRBV4-3|TRBJ2-3
TGCGCCAGCAGCCAAGAAACTAGCGCCTATAGCACAGATACGCAGTATTTT
CASSQETSAYSTDTQYF
>TRBD1|-|TRBV28|TRBJ2-2
TGTGCCAGCAGCCCCGGGACAGAGAACACCGGGGAGCTGTTTTTT
CASSPGTENTGELFF
>-|-|TRBV5-1|TRBJ2-2
TGCGCCAGCACATCAGGCGCGAACACCGGGGAGCTGTTTTTT
CASTSGANTGELFF
>TRBD2|-|TRBV19|TRBJ2-1
TGTGCCAGTACGACATTAACTAGCGGGGGTTTCTATGAGCAGTTCTTC
CASTTLTSGGFYEQFF
>TRBD2|-|TRBV7-4|TRBJ2-5
TGTGCCAGCAGTTCTGGGGAGCGGGGGGAAGAGGAGACCCAGTACTTC
CASSSGERGEEETQYF
>-|-|TRBV2|TRBJ2-5
TGTGCCAGCAGTGAGCGGACTTACCAAGAGACCCAGTACTTC
CASSERTYQETQYF
>TRBD1|once|TRBV28|TRBJ1-1
TGTGCCAGCAGCTCGGGGCAGGGGGCTCGCACTGAAGCTTTCTTT
CASSSGQGARTEAFF
>-|-|TRBV4-3|TRBJ1-5
TGCGCCAGCAGCCAAGGCTTCGGGAATCAGCCCCAGCATTTT
CASSQGFGNQPQHF
>-|-|TRBV27|TRBJ1-2
TGTGCCAGCAGTCTGTCTGGGGGGAACTATGGCTGCACCTTC
CASSLSGGNYGCTF
>TRBD1|-|TRBV28|TRBJ1-1
TGTGCCAGCAGTGCCGACAGGGAGAGGGCTGAAGCTTTCTTT
CASSADRERAEAFF
>-|-|TRBV2|TRBJ2-2
TGTGCCAGCAGCCCGAGTAGCTTGAACACCGGGGAGCTGTTTTTT
CASSPSSLNTGELFF
>TRBD2|once|TRBV19|TRBJ2-1
TGTGCCAGTAGTTGGACTAGTGGCAATGAGCAGTTCTTC
CASSWTSGNEQFF
>-|-|TRBV6-5|TRBJ2-3
TGTGCCAGCAGTCAGGTGGGAGGTGGCACAGATACGCAGTATTTT
CASSQVGGGTDTQYF
>TRBD1|-|TRBV5-1|TRBJ1-4
TGCGCCAGCAGCTCAAGACAGGGTGATGAAAAACTGTTTTTT
CASSSRQGDEKLFF
>TRBD2|once|TRBV5-4|TRBJ2-5
TGTGCCAGCAGCTTGAAAGCGGGGGAGACCCAGTACTTC
CASSLKAGETQYF
>-|-|TRBV6-5|TRBJ2-7
TGTGCCAGCAGTTACTCGACTGGACACCTTTACGAGCAGTACTTC
CASSYSTGHLYEQYF
>-|-|TRBV5-1|TRBJ1-3
TGCGCCAGCAGCTTGGACAGGCCTTACTCTGGAAACACCATATATTTT
CASSLDRPYSGNTIYF
>-|-|TRBV19|TRBJ2-1
TGTGCCAGTAGTATAGCCTGGACTGGAAACAATGAGCAGTTCTTC
CASSIAWTGNNEQFF
>-|-|TRBV28|TRBJ2-2
TGTGCCAGCAGTTTAGGGGATCGGGGCGGGGAGCTGTTTTTT
CASSLGDRGGELFF
>TRBD2|few|TRBV5-4|TRBJ2-1
TGTGCCAGCAGCTTGGAGGCTAGCGGGATCAATGAGCAGTTCTTC
CASSLEASGINEQFF
>-|-|TRBV4-2|TRBJ2-7
TGTGCCAGCAGCCAAGGGAGCTCCTACGAGCAGTACTTC
CASSQGSSYEQYF
>-|-|TRBV19|TRBJ1-6
TGTGCCAGTCAACTAACAGGGAATTCACCCCTCCACTTT
CASQLTGNSPLHF
>TRBD1|-|TRBV6-5|TRBJ1-4
TGTGCCAGCAGTTACGGACAGGGGAGTGAAAAACTGTTTTTT
CASSYGQGSEKLFF
>-|-|TRBV13|TRBJ1-4
TGTGCCAGCAGCTTAGTGGGGGCATCTGAAAAACTGTTTTTT
CASSLVGASEKLFF
>TRBD2|once|TRBV2|TRBJ2-1
TGTGCCAGCAGTGGCACGGGAGCGGGGGGTAACTACAATGAGCAGTTCTTC
CASSGTGAGGNYNEQFF
>-|-|TRBV6-1|TRBJ1-2
TGTGCCAGCAAGTTTCACGGCTATGGCTACACCTTC
CASKFHGYGYTF
>-|-|TRBV2|TRBJ2-3
TGTGCCAGCAGTGAAGTAAATACGCAGTATTTT
CASSEVNTQYF
>TRBD2|-|TRBV2|TRBJ2-5
TGTGCCAGCAGGGGGGGTTTGGCGGGAGACCAAGAGACCCAGTACTTC
CASRGGLAGDQETQYF
>TRBD2|once|TRBV7-9|TRBJ2-5
TGTGCCAGCAGCCGGGGACTAGCGGACTTACAAGAGACCCAGTACTTC
CASSRGLADLQETQYF
>-|-|TRBV21-1|TRBJ1-4
TGTGCCAGCTATCCGGGGGGACTTGATGAAAAACTGTTTTTT
CASYPGGLDEKLFF
>-|-|TRBV5-6|TRBJ1-6
TGTGCCAGCAGCTTTCCTTGGGGCAGGAAGAATTCACCCCTCCACTTT
CASSFPWGRKNSPLHF
>TRBD2|few|TRBV7-2|TRBJ2-1
TGTGCCAGCAGCTTAGGGTCAGCGGGGGCCCAGATGGTGCAGTTCTTC
CASSLGSAGAQMVQFF
>-|-|TRBV4-3|TRBJ1-2
TGCGCCAGCAGCCAGGGCAGGGGTTTAGGGGGCTACACCTTC
CASSQGRGLGGYTF
>-|few|TRBV12-5|TRBJ1-1
TGTGCTAGTGGTTCGGTGGCCACTGAAGCTTTCTTT
CASGSVATEAFF
>-|-|TRBV13|TRBJ2-1
TGTGCCAGCAGCTTAGATCGTCATGAGCAGTTCTTC
CASSLDRHEQFF